A selection of T cell receptor beta chains follows, all from one sample in a study of Ad26.COV2.S vaccination and SARS-CoV-2 variants. Clones were sequenced by immunoSEQ multiplex PCR, and TCRdb holds only the in-frame ones, with some missing. This table has 350,000 to 450,000 clones, 92% appearing once. Sequencing was performed on peripheral blood, taken in a trial of Ad26.COV2.S vaccine versus placebo. All receptors come from a person aged 18-60 years who received the Ad26.COV2.S COVID-19 vaccine or a placebo. CDR3s include the opening cysteine and the closing phenylalanine or tryptophan. A D gene is named only where the DNA matches it firmly. Only part of the rows carry a size: once, few, many, or a class if the clone is expanded.

-,TRBJ1-2,11,TRBV4-1,-,CASRGNYGYTF,TGCGCCAGCAGGGGTAACTATGGCTACACCTTC
-,TRBJ2-5,13,TRBV6-6,-,CASSDQAGLSQYF,TGTGCCAGCAGTGACCAAGCAGGTTTGTCCCAGTACTTC
-,TRBJ2-2,13,TRBV10-1,TRBD2,CASGGANTGELFF,TGCGCCAGCGGGGGGGCGAACACCGGGGAGCTGTTTTTT
-,TRBJ2-3,14,TRBV28,-,CASSFGGSTDTQYF,TGTGCCAGCAGTTTCGGGGGCAGCACAGATACGCAGTATTTT
-,TRBJ2-7,14,TRBV27,TRBD1,CASGAQGANYEQYF,TGTGCCAGCGGGGCACAGGGGGCGAACTACGAGCAGTACTTC
-,TRBJ2-7,17,TRBV2,TRBD1,CASSEAGKTGASYEQYF,TGTGCCAGCAGTGAAGCGGGGAAGACAGGGGCTAGCTACGAGCAGTACTTC
-,TRBJ2-3,14,TRBV7-9,-,CASSTRLDTDTQYF,TGTGCCAGCAGTACAAGACTTGACACAGATACGCAGTATTTT
-,TRBJ2-2,13,TRBV23-1,TRBD1,CASRDRVRGELFF,TGCGCCAGCAGAGACAGGGTTCGCGGGGAGCTGTTTTTT
-,TRBJ2-3,13,TRBV7-8,-,CASTQSDTDTQYF,TGTGCCAGCACCCAATCGGACACAGATACGCAGTATTTT
-,TRBJ1-2,14,TRBV5-6,TRBD1,CASSPDPGQEDYTF,TGTGCCAGCAGCCCGGACCCCGGACAGGAAGACTACACCTTC
-,TRBJ2-3,16,TRBV19,TRBD2,CASSNRLARGVDTQYF,TGTGCCAGTAGTAACCGACTAGCGCGGGGGGTGGATACGCAGTATTTT
-,TRBJ2-3,17,TRBV7-8,TRBD2,CASSLTRGLAGGETQYF,TGTGCCAGCAGCTTAACCCGGGGGCTAGCGGGGGGAGAAACGCAGTATTTT
-,TRBJ1-2,17,TRBV21-1,-,CASSKTPPGQGGYGYTF,TGTGCCAGCAGCAAAACTCCCCCGGGACAGGGAGGCTATGGCTACACCTTC
-,TRBJ1-2,12,TRBV28,-,CASSWSNYGYTF,TGTGCCAGCAGTTGGTCTAACTATGGCTACACCTTC
few,TRBJ2-7,14,TRBV27,-,CASKLQDRSYEQYF,TGTGCCAGCAAATTACAGGACCGAAGCTACGAGCAGTACTTC
-,TRBJ2-1,14,TRBV4-3,TRBD2,CASSQLGRANEQFF,TGCGCCAGCAGCCAATTAGGGAGGGCCAATGAGCAGTTCTTC
-,TRBJ2-2,17,TRBV5-5,-,CASSLIGSLANTGELFF,TGTGCCAGCAGCTTGATCGGCAGTCTGGCGAACACCGGGGAGCTGTTTTTT
once,TRBJ2-5,15,TRBV6-2/TRBV6-3,-,CASSYSYGTPETQYF,TGTGCCAGCAGTTACTCTTACGGGACACCAGAGACCCAGTACTTC
-,TRBJ2-3,17,TRBV7-2,-,CASSNFRGGGRGDTQYF,TGTGCCAGCAGTAACTTCAGAGGGGGGGGGCGAGGAGATACGCAGTATTTT
-,TRBJ2-1,17,TRBV4-2,TRBD2,CASSQVSISGGYNEQFF,TGTGCCAGCAGCCAAGTGTCGATTAGCGGGGGCTACAATGAGCAGTTCTTC
-,TRBJ1-2,15,TRBV9,-,CASSVGPGSNYGYTF,TGTGCCAGCAGCGTAGGTCCGGGATCGAACTATGGCTACACCTTC
-,TRBJ2-3,18,TRBV4-3,TRBD2,CASSPPLTSGGLTYAQYF,TGCGCCAGCAGCCCTCCCTTGACTAGCGGGGGTTTAACTTACGCCCAGTATTTT
-,TRBJ2-7,14,TRBV19,-,CASSAHVSSYEQYF,TGTGCCAGTAGCGCACACGTAAGCTCCTACGAGCAGTACTTC
-,TRBJ2-5,16,TRBV9,-,CASSVGPLLQQETQYF,TGTGCCAGCAGCGTCGGTCCACTCCTTCAGCAAGAGACCCAGTACTTC
-,TRBJ1-6,16,TRBV5-6,-,CASRDSNGAFSSPLHF,TGTGCCAGCAGGGACTCTAATGGGGCGTTTTCATCACCCCTCCACTTT
once,TRBJ2-1,16,TRBV7-6,-,CASSKGGGIAYNEQFF,TGTGCCAGCAGCAAAGGGGGGGGTATAGCCTACAATGAGCAGTTCTTC
-,TRBJ1-2,13,TRBV19,-,CATRSVANYGYTF,TGTGCCACCCGAAGCGTGGCTAACTATGGCTACACCTTC
once,TRBJ2-1,15,TRBV10-3,TRBD2,CAISEREGRYNEQFF,TGTGCCATCAGTGAGAGGGAGGGTCGGTACAATGAGCAGTTCTTC
once,TRBJ1-2,13,TRBV29-1,-,CSAAVPPNYGYTF,TGCAGCGCCGCAGTCCCGCCTAACTATGGCTACACCTTC
-,TRBJ1-5,13,TRBV12-5,-,CASGSRFNQPQHF,TGTGCTAGTGGTTCACGGTTCAATCAGCCCCAGCATTTT
-,TRBJ2-7,11,TRBV19,-,CASSSVYEQYF,TGTGCCAGTAGTTCTGTTTACGAGCAGTACTTC
-,TRBJ1-2,13,TRBV6-1,-,CASSEPATHGYTF,TGTGCCAGCAGTGAACCGGCAACCCATGGCTACACCTTC
-,TRBJ1-3,16,TRBV11-2,-,CASSPGFGGDGNTIYF,TGTGCCAGCAGCCCCGGTTTTGGCGGGGACGGAAACACCATATATTTT
-,TRBJ2-7,13,TRBV11-2,-,CASSLDILYEQYF,TGTGCCAGCAGCTTAGACATTCTCTACGAGCAGTACTTC
-,TRBJ2-3,15,TRBV19,TRBD2,CASSTSGTRTDTQYF,TGTGCCAGTAGTACATCCGGGACTAGGACAGATACGCAGTATTTT
-,TRBJ1-2,16,TRBV27,TRBD1,CASKEHRGQGAGGYTF,TGTGCCAGCAAAGAACACCGGGGACAGGGGGCGGGTGGCTACACCTTC
-,TRBJ1-2,16,TRBV24-1,-,CATSDPDSNVNYGYTF,TGTGCCACCAGTGACCCCGACAGCAACGTTAACTATGGCTACACCTTC
-,TRBJ1-1,15,TRBV27,-,CASSLFFRLDTEAFF,TGTGCCAGCAGTTTATTCTTTCGTCTTGACACTGAAGCTTTCTTT
-,TRBJ1-5,13,TRBV24-1,TRBD1,CATSDYQGGPQHF,TGTGCCACCAGTGACTATCAGGGGGGACCCCAGCATTTT
-,TRBJ1-1,13,TRBV28,-,CASSFVRGTEAFF,TGTGCCAGCAGTTTTGTGAGGGGCACTGAAGCTTTCTTT
-,TRBJ2-7,13,TRBV7-2,-,CASSPGPKQEQYF,TGTGCCAGCAGCCCAGGTCCAAAACAGGAGCAGTACTTC
-,TRBJ2-1,15,TRBV4-3,-,CASSLLRGTYNEQFF,TGCGCCAGCAGCCTCCTCAGGGGGACTTACAATGAGCAGTTCTTC
-,TRBJ1-5,14,TRBV5-8,-,CASSFLSFGQPQHF,TGTGCCAGCAGCTTTCTATCGTTCGGTCAGCCCCAGCATTTT
-,TRBJ2-7,16,TRBV5-6,TRBD1,CASSPLDREPAHEQYF,TGTGCCAGCAGCCCGCTGGACAGGGAACCAGCCCACGAGCAGTACTTC
-,TRBJ1-2,13,TRBV28,-,CASSFVWEDGYTF,TGTGCCAGCAGTTTTGTGTGGGAGGATGGCTACACCTTC